The T cell receptor (beta chain) under discussion was sequenced for a study of shared clonotypes between healthy human individuals. General observations from the study: Exclusively blood specimens were collected; tissue repertoires likely differ. Sequencing of the sorted subsets was shown by rarefaction to be incomplete despite large depth.

Method: immunoSEQ multiplex PCR; TCRdb's copy keeps in-frame clones and lacks some. The sample lists about 530,000 clones, approximately 95% occurring once. From germline, CDR1 is LNHNV and CDR2 YYDKDF (reference sequence). J gave up 7 bases and V 3 bases, and 2 bases lay outside the gene matches. This CDR3 is 12 amino acids long. On this clone itself: Its antigen is unknown.

This TCR derives from a woman aged 30 to 39 in good health. Sequenced sample: naive CD4+ T cells sorted from blood. Stated subset: CD45RA+ positively selected. This sequence joins TRBV15 and TRBJ1-1; 7 nucleotides agree with TRBD1. CDR3 region: CATSSWDSEAFF. The CDR3 region has the DNA TGTGCCACCAGCAGCTGGGACAGTGAAGCTTTCTTT. The full variable domain, rest sourced from reference TRBV15 and TRBJ1-1, is DAMVIQNPRYQVTQFGKPVTLSCSQTLNHNVMYWYQQKSSQAPKLLFHYYDKDFNNEADTPDNFQSRRPNTSFCFLDIRSPGLGDTAMYLCATSSWDSEAFFGQGTRLTVV.